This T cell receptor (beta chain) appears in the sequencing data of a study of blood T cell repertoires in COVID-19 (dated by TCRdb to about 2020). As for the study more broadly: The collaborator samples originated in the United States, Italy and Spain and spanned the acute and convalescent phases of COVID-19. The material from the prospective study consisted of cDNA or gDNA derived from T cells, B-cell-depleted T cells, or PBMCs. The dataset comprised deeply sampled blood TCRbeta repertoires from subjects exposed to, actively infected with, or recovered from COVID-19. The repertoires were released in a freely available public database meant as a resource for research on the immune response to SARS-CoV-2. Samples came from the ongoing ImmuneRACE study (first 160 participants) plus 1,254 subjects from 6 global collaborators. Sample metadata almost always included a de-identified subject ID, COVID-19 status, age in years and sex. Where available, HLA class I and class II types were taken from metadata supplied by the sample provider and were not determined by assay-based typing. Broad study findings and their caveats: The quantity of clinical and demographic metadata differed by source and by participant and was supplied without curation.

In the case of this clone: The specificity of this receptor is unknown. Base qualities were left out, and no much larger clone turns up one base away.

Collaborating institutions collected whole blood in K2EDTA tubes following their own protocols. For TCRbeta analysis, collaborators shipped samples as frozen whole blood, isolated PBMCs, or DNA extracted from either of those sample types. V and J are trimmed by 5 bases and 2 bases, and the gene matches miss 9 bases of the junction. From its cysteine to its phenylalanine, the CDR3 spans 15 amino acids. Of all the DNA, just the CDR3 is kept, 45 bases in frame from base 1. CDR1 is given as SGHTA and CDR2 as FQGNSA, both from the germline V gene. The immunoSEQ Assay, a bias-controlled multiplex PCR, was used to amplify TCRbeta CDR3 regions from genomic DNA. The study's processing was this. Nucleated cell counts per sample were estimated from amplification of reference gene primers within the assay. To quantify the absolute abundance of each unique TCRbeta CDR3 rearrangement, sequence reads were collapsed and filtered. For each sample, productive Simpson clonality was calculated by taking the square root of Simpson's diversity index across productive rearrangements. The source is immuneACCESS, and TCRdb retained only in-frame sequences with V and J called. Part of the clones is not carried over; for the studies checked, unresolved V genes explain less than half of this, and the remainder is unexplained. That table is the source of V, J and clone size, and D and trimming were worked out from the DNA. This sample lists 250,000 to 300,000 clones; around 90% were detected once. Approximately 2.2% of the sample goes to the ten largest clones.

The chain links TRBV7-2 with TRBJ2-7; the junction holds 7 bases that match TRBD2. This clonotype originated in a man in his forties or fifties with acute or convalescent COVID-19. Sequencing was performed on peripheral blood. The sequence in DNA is TGTGCCAGCAGCCCCATCAGTGGGGGGGCCTACGAGCAGTACTTC. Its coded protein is CASSPISGGAYEQYF.